This T cell receptor beta chain is drawn from a study of CD8+CD57+ T cells in acquired aplastic anemia. Study-wide background: Mean DNA quantity obtained from sorted CD4+ and CD8+ cells was around 3.2 ug. General study results and limits: Patients and controls turned out to have more than 25 CD8+ CDR3 sequences in common. Patients and controls had CD8+ Simpson's diversity values that were not significantly distinct.

The TCR beta profiling, which covered VDJ combination and CDR3 sequence, was carried out using genomic DNA as the template. TCRdb itself ran the reads through MiXCR, one entry per CDR3 protein. The table records 190,000 or so distinct CDR3 sequences, about half of them present only once. Patients chosen for sequencing had shown CD8+CD57+ cell expansion by flow cytometry. A severe acquired aplastic anemia diagnosis applied to all patients. CDR1 and CDR2 (germline): SGHTA, FQGNSA. The CDR3 extends over 13 amino acids. The V segment lost 5 bases and the J segment 4 bases; nucleotides outside the gene matches: 2. A remark on this clonotype: What it recognizes is unknown.

The specimen sequenced was sorted CD4+, CD8+, or CD8+CD57+ T cells (not recorded which) from PBMCs. The genes are TRBV7-2 and TRBJ1-2; TRBD1 aligns across 9 bases. This clonotype was sampled from a human donor with aplastic anemia. The CDR3 here is CASSQGQGYGYTF. CDR3 DNA sequence: TGTGCCAGCAGCCAGGGACAGGGCTATGGCTACACCTTC.